This paragraph reports one TCR beta chain. Its matching antigen is unknown. V shed 5 bases, J shed 4 bases, and the junction held 7 bases outside the gene matches. The CDR3 is made up of 14 amino acids. Looked up from germline, CDR1 is LNHDA and CDR2 is SQIVND (reference sequence). The sample originates from a study of identical twins. Study-level findings and limits: Insertions ran lower in abundant cord blood beta clonotypes, though not in memory repertoires. Within beta out-of-frame sequences, the excess sharing observed between twins was weaker. Without tracking the same donors, conclusions rested on cross-sectional statistical analysis.

Template switching introduced a universal primer site, and the cDNA bore unique molecular identifiers. Each CDR3 protein gets one entry after TCRdb re-called the 5' RACE reads with MiXCR. The data show more than 400,000 distinct CDR3 sequences, with 15% seen just once and more than 0.4% held by the top ten. The same data also contributed to another study, on yellow fever vaccine responses in identical twins.

Material: CD4+ T cells sorted from blood. This receptor was taken from a woman between 18 and 30 years old in good health. This sequence joins TRBV19 and TRBJ1-2, with TRBD1 matching 7 bases. CDR3 nucleotides: TGTGCCAGTAGTCTACGGGACAGCCTCTATGGCTACACCTTC. Translated: CASSLRDSLYGYTF.